The rows below give T cell receptor beta chains drawn from one sample of a study of shared clonotypes between healthy human individuals. The table came from immunoSEQ multiplex PCR; TCRdb's copy has only in-frame clones and leaves some out. The top ten clones hold more than 0.95% of a sample with about 2 million clones, approximately 94% of them seen once. Sequencing input: naive CD8+ T cells sorted from blood. The receptors here all came from a young man in good health. CDR3s include the opening cysteine and the closing phenylalanine or tryptophan. A D gene is named only where the DNA matches it firmly. The size field is filled for only some rows; it gives once, few, many or a size class.

j_call v_call clone_size d_call cdr3_nt cdr3_aa
TRBJ1-6 TRBV12-2 - - TGTGCAAGTCGCTTAACCCAGACGTATAATTCACCCCTCCACTTT CASRLTQTYNSPLHF
TRBJ2-5 TRBV6-5 - - TGTGCCAGCAGTTACAACACAGCTCAAGAGACCCAGTACTTC CASSYNTAQETQYF
TRBJ2-7 TRBV7-3 - - TGTGCCAGCAGCGTCGGGAACTCCTACGAGCAGTACTTC CASSVGNSYEQYF
TRBJ2-2 TRBV28 - - TGTGCCAGCAGTTTCCCACGGCAGGGCGCCGGGGAGCTGTTTTTT CASSFPRQGAGELFF
TRBJ2-3 TRBV7-8 once TRBD2 TGTGCCAGCAGCTTAGTTCTAGCGGGACTCACAGATACGCAGTATTTT CASSLVLAGLTDTQYF
TRBJ2-7 TRBV5-4 once - TGTGCCAGCAGCGCACAGGGGCGGGGAACCTACGAGCAGTACTTC CASSAQGRGTYEQYF
TRBJ2-1 TRBV4-1 - - TGCGCCAGCAGCCTCGGCGGCGTTGAGCAGTTCTTC CASSLGGVEQFF
TRBJ2-5 TRBV7-9 - TRBD2 TGTGCCAGCAGCTTAGGGACTAGCGGACAAGAGACCCAGTACTTC CASSLGTSGQETQYF
TRBJ2-1 TRBV11-2 - - TGTGCCAGCAGCCCGACAGAGCTGTTATACAATGAGCAGTTCTTC CASSPTELLYNEQFF
TRBJ1-1 TRBV9 - - TGTGCCAGCAGCGTAGAAGGGGGGTTGAACACTGAAGCTTTCTTT CASSVEGGLNTEAFF
TRBJ1-4 TRBV28 - TRBD1 TGTGCCAGCATCCCACAGGGGGCTCTCTTGTCCGAAAAACTGTTTTTT CASIPQGALLSEKLFF
TRBJ1-2 TRBV6-6 - - TGTGCCAGCAGTTACTCGATATCTGTCGGCTACACCTTC CASSYSISVGYTF
TRBJ1-1 TRBV5-1 few - TGCGCCAGCAGCTTGGCTCGGGTGAACACTGAAGCTTTCTTT CASSLARVNTEAFF
TRBJ1-2 TRBV7-9 once - TGTGCCAGCAGCTTAGACCAGGCCCATGGCTACACCTTC CASSLDQAHGYTF
TRBJ2-7 TRBV2 - TRBD1 TGTGCCAGCAGTAGAGTACAGGGGATTGACTACGAGCAGTACTTC CASSRVQGIDYEQYF
TRBJ2-3 TRBV5-4 - - TGTGCCAGCAGCCTAATAAGTTTTAGCACAGATACGCAGTATTTT CASSLISFSTDTQYF
TRBJ1-5 TRBV30 once - TGTGCCTGGAATAGTCTCAATCAGCCCCAGCATTTT CAWNSLNQPQHF
TRBJ1-5 TRBV9 - - TGTGCCAGCAGCGTAGGAGGGGATTACAATCAGCCCCAGCATTTT CASSVGGDYNQPQHF
TRBJ2-1 TRBV7-6 - TRBD2 TGTGCCAGCAGCCGAACTAGCGGGGGGGCAGGTGAGCAGTTCTTC CASSRTSGGAGEQFF
TRBJ2-5 TRBV27 - - TGTGCCAGCAGTTTAATTGGGCCAGAAGAGACCCAGTACTTC CASSLIGPEETQYF
TRBJ2-1 TRBV5-4 - - TGTGCCAGCAGCTTGGGACTAGTTGGTGAGCAGTTCTTC CASSLGLVGEQFF
TRBJ2-7 TRBV7-8 once TRBD1 TGTGCCAGCAGCCCGGGACAGGGAATAGACGAGCAGTACTTC CASSPGQGIDEQYF
TRBJ2-1 TRBV5-6 once TRBD2 TGTGCCTGGGGACTAGCGGGAAGCTCCTACAATGAGCAGTTCTTC CAWGLAGSSYNEQFF
TRBJ2-3 TRBV5-8 - - TGTGCCAGCAGCTTAGAACAGGACACAGATACGCAGTATTTT CASSLEQDTDTQYF
TRBJ1-2 TRBV28 - - TGTGCCAGCAGTTTATCCGAAGGGGCTTCCTATGGCTACACCTTC CASSLSEGASYGYTF
TRBJ2-5 TRBV7-9 - TRBD1 TGTGCCAGCAGCCCCGGACAGGAGCGGGAGACCCAGTACTTC CASSPGQERETQYF
TRBJ2-7 TRBV19 - - TGTGCCAGTAGTATGGGTCCCTACGAGCAGTACTTC CASSMGPYEQYF
TRBJ2-7 TRBV7-8 - - TGTGCCAGCAGCTTGGGGACTGGGGGTATCTACGAGCAGTACTTC CASSLGTGGIYEQYF
TRBJ1-1 TRBV6-5 - TRBD1 TGTGCCAGCAGTTCCAACAGGGGGCGGGTCACTGAAGCTTTCTTT CASSSNRGRVTEAFF
TRBJ2-2 TRBV10-1 - TRBD2 TGCGCCAGCAGTGACCAGCTAGCGGGTGCGAACACCGGGGAGCTGTTTTTT CASSDQLAGANTGELFF
TRBJ2-1 TRBV7-2 - - TGTGCCAGCAGCCAAACCCGTAGTGAGCAGTTCTTC CASSQTRSEQFF
TRBJ1-2 TRBV19 - - TGTGCCAGTAACAGAAAGGCAGGGTACTATGGCTACACCTTC CASNRKAGYYGYTF
TRBJ2-5 TRBV6-1 - TRBD2 TGTGCCAGCATGACTAGCGGCGGGGTAAGGGAGACCCAGTACTTC CASMTSGGVRETQYF
TRBJ2-6 TRBV29-1 - - TGCAGCGTTGAAGATCCAGACTCTGGGGCCAACGTCCTGACTTTC CSVEDPDSGANVLTF
TRBJ1-1 TRBV2 - - TGTGCCAGCTCCGTGGGGAAGTTGAACACTGAAGCTTTCTTT CASSVGKLNTEAFF
TRBJ1-6 TRBV11-2 - - TGTGCCAGCAGACCGCCGGGGTCGGGTTCACCCCTCCACTTT CASRPPGSGSPLHF
TRBJ2-7 TRBV7-7 - - TGTGCTAGCAGCCCACCAGGCTCCTACGAGCAGTACTTC CASSPPGSYEQYF
TRBJ2-2 TRBV4-3 - TRBD2 TGCGCCAGCAGCCCCCTGGGGGGGGCGAACACCGGGGAGCTGTTTTTT CASSPLGGANTGELFF
TRBJ2-5 TRBV25-1 - - TGTGCCACCAAAAATGGGGGAGGGGGCCAAGAGACCCAGTACTTC CATKNGGGGQETQYF
TRBJ2-1 TRBV5-1 - - TGCGCCAGCAGCTGGGAGGGGGGCTCCTACAATGAGCAGTTCTTC CASSWEGGSYNEQFF
TRBJ2-7 TRBV6-5 - - TGTGCCAGCAGTTACTTTACGGACGGCCCCTACGAGCAGTACTTC CASSYFTDGPYEQYF
TRBJ1-4 TRBV7-9 - TRBD1 TGTGCCAGCAGCTTACTGACAGGGGGCCCAACTAATGAAAAACTGTTTTTT CASSLLTGGPTNEKLFF
TRBJ1-5 TRBV7-2 - - TGTGCCAGCAGCCCCTACCCAGGGGATGGATATCAGCCCCAGCATTTT CASSPYPGDGYQPQHF
TRBJ2-7 TRBV4-1 - - TGCGCCAGCAGCTACAAAGGGGGTCCTCTGACAGAAACCTACGAGCAGTACTTC CASSYKGGPLTETYEQYF
TRBJ1-5 TRBV4-1 - - TGCGCCAGCAGCCAAGAGGGCCTTGGGGAAACAGGGCTAGACGGACAGCCCCAGCATTTT CASSQEGLGETGLDGQPQHF
TRBJ2-7 TRBV28 - - TGTGCCAGCAGTCTTTCCCCAGGGGCCGAGCAGTACTTC CASSLSPGAEQYF
TRBJ2-7 TRBV5-8 - - TGTGCCAGCAGCCTACCAGGGGGGGAGCAGTACTTC CASSLPGGEQYF
TRBJ2-1 TRBV30 - TRBD2 TGTGCCTGGGCGGGGGGACGCGGTGAGCAGTTCTTC CAWAGGRGEQFF